One sample yielded the 21 T cell receptor beta chains listed below, sequenced in a study of T cell responses to AZD1222 COVID-19 vaccine. Clones were sequenced by immunoSEQ multiplex PCR, and TCRdb holds only the in-frame ones, with some missing. Here the sample spans 160,000 or so clones, 90% to 95% being singletons. The source was peripheral blood, collected 28 days after the second AZD1222 dose. These receptor sequences come from an adult who received the AZD1222 COVID-19 vaccine.

The chain uses TRBV30 and TRBJ2-2, with 9 bases that match TRBD2. V lost 3 bases and J lost 0; bases outside the gene matches: 2. Germline V lookup: CDR1 GTSNPN, CDR2 SVGIG (reference sequence). The length of the CDR3 is 15 residues. CDR3 residues: CAWRSGRSNTGELFF. In DNA form, the CDR3 reads TGTGCCTGGAGGAGCGGGAGGTCGAACACCGGGGAGCTGTTTTTT.

CDR3 bases: TGTGCCAGCAGCAAAGGGAGTCTAGGGGTTTACGAGCAGTACTTC. Translating it yields CASSKGSLGVYEQYF. The rearrangement joins TRBV7-6 to TRBJ2-7; tentatively, D is TRBD1 or TRBD2 (5 bases each). The CDR3 spans 15 residues. Germline CDR1 and CDR2: SGHVS and FNYEAQ. Trimming left V 5 bases short and J 4 bases short, with 18 bases between.

This chain joins TRBV4-1 and TRBJ1-4; perhaps TRBD1 as D (6 bases). Germline CDR1 and CDR2: MGHRA and YSYEKL. The V and J ends lost 4 bases and 8 bases respectively, with 17 bases between them. The CDR3 length is 15 residues. CDR3 coding DNA: TGCGCCAGCAGCCCCACCGGGGGCGCTGGGGAAAAACTGTTTTTT. Translation gives CASSPTGGAGEKLFF.

V gene TRBV19 combines with J gene TRBJ2-7; 8 nucleotides line up with TRBD1. The J segment lost 2 bases and the V segment lost 6 bases, leaving 6 bases of the junction unmatched. This CDR3 region has 14 residues. Germline CDR1 and CDR2: LNHDA and SQIVND (reference sequence). DNA of the CDR3: TGTGCCAGTAGGAAACAGGGGGACACCTACGAGCAGTACTTC. Translated: CASRKQGDTYEQYF.

The CDR3 spells CASSQVPGSDTGELFF. Here the CDR3 DNA reads TGTGCCAGCAGCCAAGTCCCAGGGTCGGACACCGGGGAGCTGTTTTTT. The chain links TRBV14 to TRBJ2-2; D is perhaps TRBD1 (5 bases). This CDR3 has 16 residues. Trimming cost V 1 base and J 3 bases, with 12 bases left between them. Germline V CDR1 and CDR2: SGHDN, FVKESK.

This clone was observed once. V is TRBV18 and J is TRBJ1-2; 10 nucleotides line up with TRBD1. This CDR3 comprises 15 residues. The germline CDR1 and CDR2 sequences are KGHSH and LQKENI. Trimming removed 3 bases from V and 2 bases from J; junction bases left unmatched: 3. The CDR3 protein is CASSPTGGDNYGYTF. The CDR3 bases are TGTGCCAGCTCACCGACAGGGGGCGACAACTATGGCTACACCTTC.

CDR3: CASSPRASVTGELFF. DNA for the CDR3: TGTGCCAGTAGTCCCCGGGCTAGCGTAACCGGGGAGCTGTTTTTT. V is TRBV19 and J is TRBJ2-2, with a possible D match to TRBD2 (6 bases). CDR3 length: 15 residues. V was clipped by 5 bases and J by 5 bases, with 15 bases between them. In germline, CDR1 is LNHDA, CDR2 SQIVND (reference sequence).

The V gene is TRBV19, the J gene TRBJ1-5, with D possibly TRBD1 on 5 matching bases. Trimming removed 1 base at V and 5 bases at J, with 9 bases between. This CDR3 comprises 14 residues. In germline, CDR1 is LNHDA, CDR2 SQIVND (reference sequence). CDR3 loop: CASSIGTQDQPQHF. CDR3 nucleotide sequence: TGTGCCAGTAGTATAGGGACACAAGATCAGCCCCAGCATTTT.

This chain uses TRBV28 with TRBJ2-1, with TRBD2 identical over 8 bases. The trim removed 8 bases at V and 6 bases at J, leaving 6 bases unmatched. Germline V gene data show CDR1 as MDHEN and CDR2 as SYDVKM. The CDR3 sequence is 13 residues long. The CDR3 DNA reads TGTGCCAGCCGGGAGGGTGGGATCAATGAGCAGTTCTTC. This codes for CASREGGINEQFF.

The chain carries TRBV5-4 and TRBJ1-1; 7 bases are shared with TRBD1. CDR3 length equals 15 residues. V gave up 5 bases and J gave up 3 bases; unmatched junction bases: 10. The germline V gene encodes CDR1 SGHNT and CDR2 YYREEE (reference sequence). This CDR3 is CASRDPTGRHTEAFF. The CDR3 DNA sequence: TGTGCCAGCAGGGACCCGACAGGGCGGCACACTGAAGCTTTCTTT.

This sequence joins TRBV9 and TRBJ1-1; tentative D call: TRBD1 (6 bases). CDR3 size: 15 residues. CDR1 and CDR2 from the germline V gene are SGDLS and YYNGEE. Deletions cut 3 bases from V and 5 bases from J, with 17 bases between. The CDR3 protein is CASSGYSQGGTEAFF. In DNA form, the CDR3 reads TGTGCCAGCAGCGGGTATTCACAGGGCGGGACTGAAGCTTTCTTT. The full variable domain, completed using reference TRBV9 and TRBJ1-1, is DSGVTQTPKHLITATGQRVTLRCSPRSGDLSVYWYQQSLDQGLQFLIQYYNGEERAKGNILERFSAQQFPDLHSELNLSSLELGDSALYFCASSGYSQGGTEAFFGQGTRLTVV.

Only one count was recorded for this clone. This chain connects TRBV28 to TRBJ1-1; D gene unclear. From germline, CDR1 is MDHEN and CDR2 SYDVKM. CDR3 length: 14 amino acids. Trimming stripped 1 base from V and 0 bases from J, with 6 bases between. The CDR3: CASSLSYMNTEAFF. The CDR3 DNA sequence: TGTGCCAGCAGTTTATCATACATGAACACTGAAGCTTTCTTT.

This rearrangement joins TRBV5-1 to TRBJ1-2; the D gene is possibly TRBD1 (6 bases). The germline CDR1 and CDR2 sequences are SGHRS and YFSETQ. The CDR3 runs 15 residues. Trimming left V 3 bases short and J 0 bases short, with 12 bases between. The CDR3 is CASSSQGLANYGYTF. DNA of the CDR3: TGCGCCAGCAGCTCGCAGGGGCTCGCTAACTATGGCTACACCTTC.

This rearrangement joins TRBV7-9 to TRBJ1-4; no reliable D call. The germline CDR1 and CDR2 sequences are SEHNR and FQNEAQ (reference sequence). Trimming removed 4 bases at V and 7 bases at J, with 13 bases between. The CDR3 length is 14 residues. The CDR3 sequence is CASSSPGAREKLFF. The CDR3 coding sequence is TGTGCCAGCAGCTCCCCGGGAGCTCGTGAAAAACTGTTTTTT.

The rearrangement joins TRBV4-2 to TRBJ2-1; D possibly uses TRBD1 or TRBD2 (6 bases each). The CDR3 is 19 amino acids. The V and J ends lost 0 bases and 8 bases respectively, with 26 bases between them. Germline values: CDR1 LGHNA, CDR2 YNFKEQ. CDR3: CASSQEGGPGARKGDEQFF. The CDR3 coding sequence is TGTGCCAGCAGCCAAGAAGGGGGGCCGGGGGCTAGAAAAGGCGATGAGCAGTTCTTC.

This clone was detected only once. V and J are TRBV6-5 and TRBJ2-1; 8 bases line up with TRBD2. CDR3 length equals 15 residues. J was trimmed by 4 bases and V by 6 bases; bases with no gene match: 8. CDR1 and CDR2 from the germline V gene are MNHEY and SVGAGI. Written as DNA, the CDR3 is TGTGCCAGCAGCGCCCGGGAGGGCCTATACAATGAGCAGTTCTTC. It is translated as CASSAREGLYNEQFF.

The rearrangement uses TRBV19 and TRBJ2-1; possible D gene TRBD1, 7 bases. CDR1 is LNHDA, CDR2 SQIVND, per germline (reference sequence). CDR3 length equals 17 residues. The V gene lost 2 bases and the J gene lost 2 bases, with 16 bases spanning the gap. CDR3 region: CASSIRRGQGPYNEQFF. As DNA, the CDR3 is TGTGCCAGTAGTATAAGGAGGGGGCAGGGCCCCTACAATGAGCAGTTCTTC.

CDR3 sequence: CASSLMSREQFF. The CDR3 DNA reads TGTGCCAGCAGCTTAATGTCTAGGGAGCAGTTCTTC. This rearrangement joins TRBV11-2 to TRBJ2-1, with D unresolved. Germline assignment: CDR1 SGHAT and CDR2 FQNNGV. The CDR3 consists of 12 residues. The ends were cut back, 2 bases at V and 10 bases at J, with 9 bases in the middle. The complete variable domain, with remaining parts taken from reference TRBV11-2 and TRBJ2-1, reads EAGVAQSPRYKIIEKRQSVAFWCNPISGHATLYWYQQILGQGPKLLIQFQNNGVVDDSQLPKDRFSAERLKGVDSTLKIQPAKLEDSAVYLCASSLMSREQFFGPGTRLTVL.

J is TRBJ2-1 and V is TRBV7-9, with D perhaps TRBD2 (7 bases). The germline CDR1 and CDR2 sequences are SEHNR and FQNEAQ (reference sequence). Trimming removed 5 bases from V and 0 bases from J, with 20 bases in between. This CDR3 has 18 residues. DNA for the CDR3: TGTGCCAGCAGCGCCGCCTTGGGGGCGGGAGCCTCCTACAATGAGCAGTTCTTC. Its translation is CASSAALGAGASYNEQFF.

The genes are TRBV27 and TRBJ2-5; unclear D gene. Germline V gene lookup returns CDR1 MNHEY and CDR2 SMNVEV (reference sequence). V lost 6 bases, J lost 5 bases, and 19 bases lay in between. This CDR3 has 15 amino acids. CDR3 loop: CASRPSLVFKETQYF. The CDR3 nucleotides read TGTGCCAGCAGACCCTCGCTGGTTTTCAAGGAGACCCAGTACTTC.

CDR3 sequence reads: CASSQDLGLAGGGEQFF. CDR3 nucleotides: TGCGCCAGCAGCCAAGATCTGGGACTAGCGGGAGGGGGCGAGCAGTTCTTC. The chain employs TRBV4-1 and TRBJ2-1; 16 bases line up with TRBD2. Trimming took 0 bases from V and 10 from J; bases not matched to a gene: 6. Germline lookup yields CDR1 MGHRA and CDR2 YSYEKL. The CDR3 sequence is 17 residues long.